The next 8 T cell receptor beta chains were all read from a single sample in a study of blood T cell repertoires in COVID-19. The repertoire was sequenced with immunoSEQ multiplex PCR; TCRdb's copy has only in-frame clones and lacks some. Of some 38,000 clones listed, roughly 90% were seen once; the top ten hold approximately 26%. Specimen: peripheral blood. These receptors all come from a man between 60 and 75 years old with active or convalescent COVID-19.

J is TRBJ1-1 and V is TRBV7-2; a possible D gene is TRBD1 (5 bases). The germline CDR1 and CDR2 sequences are SGHTA and FQGNSA. V lost 7 bases to trimming and J lost 0 bases, with 9 bases between them. This CDR3 comprises 13 residues. CDR3 sequence (DNA): TGTGCCAGCACACGACAGTTGAACACTGAAGCTTTCTTT. Encoded protein: CASTRQLNTEAFF.

The chain carries TRBV5-1 and TRBJ2-3; TRBD2 agrees at 7 bases. The germline CDR1 and CDR2 sequences are SGHRS and YFSETQ. This CDR3 is built from 15 residues. Trimming at V came to 3 bases and at J to 1 base, leaving 5 bases not matched to a gene. CDR3 sequence (DNA): TGCGCCAGCAGCTCTCCCCGGGGGGGCACAGATACGCAGTATTTT. Its protein product is CASSSPRGGTDTQYF. Supplemented by reference TRBV5-1 and TRBJ2-3, the full variable domain reads KAGVTQTPRYLIKTRGQQVTLSCSPISGHRSVSWYQQTPGQGLQFLFEYFSETQRNKGNFPGRFSGRQFSNSRSEMNVSTLELGDSALYLCASSSPRGGTDTQYFGPGTRLTVL.

The chain recombines TRBV18 with TRBJ1-4; 8 bases align to TRBD1. Germline V lookup: CDR1 KGHSH, CDR2 LQKENI. The CDR3 has 14 amino acids. V lost 5 bases and J lost 8; bases outside the gene matches: 7. This chain's CDR3 is CASSSDRVNEKLFF. CDR3 nucleotides: TGTGCCAGCTCATCGGACAGGGTTAACGAAAAACTGTTTTTT.

As DNA, the CDR3 is TGTGCCAGCAGTTTATCTTCTGGACAGAGGAATCAGCCCCAGCATTTT. It translates to CASSLSSGQRNQPQHF. The gene calls are TRBV28 and TRBJ1-5, with D possibly TRBD1 on 6 matching bases. V lost 1 base and J lost 4, with 14 bases in between. The CDR3 runs 16 residues. The germline V gene has CDR1 MDHEN and CDR2 SYDVKM.

The CDR3 DNA reads TGTGCCAGCAGCTTGACGGGTCCTAGCGTTCACGAGACCCAGTACTTC. This gives the protein CASSLTGPSVHETQYF. The chain couples TRBV11-2 to TRBJ2-5; a weak D match, TRBD2 (6 bases). V was trimmed by 3 bases and J by 5 bases, leaving 19 bases between them. Germline CDR1 reads SGHAT; CDR2 reads FQNNGV. This CDR3 spans 16 amino acids.

This chain links TRBV6-5 with TRBJ1-5, with D maybe TRBD1 (5 bases). Germline assignment: CDR1 MNHEY and CDR2 SVGAGI. The CDR3 has 13 amino acids. V was cut by 7 bases and J by 4 bases, with 11 bases left in between. In nucleotides, the CDR3 is TGTGCCAGCACGCAGGGAACTAATCAGCCCCAGCATTTT. Its protein product is CASTQGTNQPQHF.

The chain employs TRBV6-4 and TRBJ2-7; no clear D. The CDR3 runs 14 residues. V was trimmed by 2 bases and J by 2 bases, leaving 10 bases between them. Germline V gives CDR1 MRHNA, CDR2 SNTAGT. The CDR3 DNA follows: TGTGCCAGCAGTGACGTCGAACAGACCTACGAGCAGTACTTC. Amino acids: CASSDVEQTYEQYF.

This rearrangement joins TRBV4-1 to TRBJ2-5, with D possibly matching TRBD2 (5 bases). Per the germline V gene, CDR1 is MGHRA and CDR2 is YSYEKL. This CDR3 comprises 14 residues. V shed 5 bases and J shed 5 bases, with 15 bases lying between them. The chain's CDR3 is CASSTGLQSETQYF. The CDR3 nucleotides read TGCGCCAGCAGCACTGGACTCCAGTCGGAGACCCAGTACTTC.